This TCR beta chain emerged from a study of post-analysis software for immune sequencing data. Overall study context: Relapsing-remitting, secondary progressive and progressive-relapsing forms of multiple sclerosis all featured among disease courses.

Prepared TCR beta cDNA libraries contained unique molecular identifiers. There were about 0.85 to 11 million T cells, and roughly 0.5 million cDNA molecules came from them. TCRdb independently ran MiXCR on the PCR reads; one entry per CDR3 protein. The table has some 690,000 distinct CDR3 sequences, around 27% seen once. From germline, CDR1 is DFQATT and CDR2 SNEGSKA (reference sequence). V was shortened by 6 bases and J by 5 bases, with 11 bases between the two germline ends. The CDR3 sequence is 12 residues long. Study conclusions and caveats: Normalized Chao1 diversity in multiple sclerosis patients fell significantly below that of controls. Five or six TRBV segments, including TRBV5-6, TRBV5-1 and TRBV20-1, were more frequent in patients than controls. Under the F measure, samples that were prepared in one batch clustered strongly together.

This clonotype was picked up a small number of times. As yet, its antigen is unknown. The genes are TRBV20-1 and TRBJ1-5; D not resolved. The TCR originated in a girl between 5 and 17 years old with multiple sclerosis. Sequenced: blood. The CDR3 DNA is TGCAGTGCCGCAGAATGGTATCAGCCCCAGCATTTT. As protein: CSAAEWYQPQHF.